These T cell receptor beta chains were read from a single sample in a study of cytomegalovirus exposure and HLA in healthy donors. Generated by immunoSEQ multiplex PCR, the TCRdb table keeps only in-frame clones and is missing some. This sample carries under 200,000 clones, about 75% of them seen once, and the ten largest clones take approximately 2.3%. The specimen was PBMCs. These receptor sequences come from a female donor in good health and CMV-seronegative. The CDR3 runs from the conserved cysteine through the conserved F or W. A D gene is named only where the DNA matches it firmly. Rows give clone size only sometimes, using once, few, many, or a class for an expanded clone.

TRBD1,TRBV6-1,TRBJ1-4,-,TGTGCCAGCATTGGGAGGACAGGGGCTAATGAAAAACTGTTTTTT,CASIGRTGANEKLFF
-,TRBV6-5,TRBJ1-2,-,TGTGCCAGCGGGGTTCGGGACATAAACTATGGCTACACCTTC,CASGVRDINYGYTF
-,TRBV4-3,TRBJ2-6,-,TGCGCCAGCAGTCCCCGTGGGGCCAACGTCCTGACTTTC,CASSPRGANVLTF
-,TRBV27,TRBJ2-1,-,TGTGCCAGCAGTTTTCTAGGCGCTTCGAGTTACAATGAGCAGTTCTTC,CASSFLGASSYNEQFF
-,TRBV5-1,TRBJ1-5,-,TGCGCCAGCAGCTTGACTGGGCCCCTCGGGCCCCAGCATTTT,CASSLTGPLGPQHF
-,TRBV30,TRBJ2-7,few,TGTGCCTGGAGTGTTACAGGGCGCTACGAGCAGTACTTC,CAWSVTGRYEQYF
TRBD2,TRBV4-3,TRBJ2-7,-,TGCGCCAGCAGCCAGTACCGGGACTACTCCTACGAGCAGTACTTC,CASSQYRDYSYEQYF
TRBD1,TRBV12-5,TRBJ2-3,-,TGTGCTAGTGGTAAATCAAGACAGGGATGGGGCACAGATACGCAGTATTTT,CASGKSRQGWGTDTQYF
TRBD1,TRBV18,TRBJ1-1,once,TGTGCCAGCTCACAACAGGGGTGGACTGAAGCTTTCTTT,CASSQQGWTEAFF
-,TRBV28,TRBJ1-2,-,TGTGCCAGCAGTTCAGGGGACAACTATGGCTACACCTTC,CASSSGDNYGYTF
-,TRBV7-6,TRBJ1-3,few,TGTGCCAGCAGCTCCCCTCGCGGGCCTGGAAACACCATATATTTT,CASSSPRGPGNTIYF
TRBD2,TRBV6-6,TRBJ2-3,-,TGTGCCAGCATTCAGAGCGGGGGGGCCTGGGATACGCAGTATTTT,CASIQSGGAWDTQYF
TRBD2,TRBV14,TRBJ2-7,-,TGTGCCAGCAGCCAATCGCGACTAGCGGTAGACAGTCCCACCTACGAGCAGTACTTC,CASSQSRLAVDSPTYEQYF
-,TRBV7-8,TRBJ2-2,once,TGTGCCAGCAGCTTAGCGTTAGGGGGAACCGGGGAGCTGTTTTTT,CASSLALGGTGELFF
TRBD2,TRBV4-3,TRBJ2-7,once,TGCGCCAGCAGCCAAGGGGAGGGCGAGCAGTACTTC,CASSQGEGEQYF
TRBD1,TRBV28,TRBJ1-2,-,TGTGCCAGCAGGGGGACAGGGGATGGCTACACCTTC,CASRGTGDGYTF
-,TRBV21-1,TRBJ1-1,-,TGTGCCAGCAGCAGGCGCTCAACAGGGAACACTGAAGCTTTCTTT,CASSRRSTGNTEAFF
TRBD2,TRBV6-5,TRBJ2-2,-,TGTGCCAGCAGTTACGGCCTAGCGGTCCCCGGGGAGCTGTTTTTT,CASSYGLAVPGELFF
TRBD1,TRBV7-2,TRBJ1-4,-,TGTGCCAGCAGCTTAGCTTTTTTAGGGGGCGGTGAGAAACTGTTTTTT,CASSLAFLGGGEKLFF
-,TRBV11-2,TRBJ1-2,-,TGTGCCAGCAGCTTTCTCGATGCAGGGGCAGCGGATGGCTACACCTTC,CASSFLDAGAADGYTF
TRBD1,TRBV6-6,TRBJ2-7,-,TGTGCCAGCAGTTACAGCGACAGGGGGACCTACGAGCAGTACTTC,CASSYSDRGTYEQYF